This T cell receptor beta chain was documented in a study of blood T cell repertoires in COVID-19. Study overall: Nucleic acid was either cDNA or gDNA, and it came from T cells, B-cell-depleted T cells, or PBMCs.

The V segment lost 2 bases and the J segment 7 bases; nucleotides outside the gene matches: 9. CDR3 size: 18 residues. Germline loops: CDR1 MNHEY, CDR2 SMNVEV (reference sequence). The repertoire was sequenced with immunoSEQ multiplex PCR; TCRdb's copy has only in-frame clones and lacks some. In the table there are around 150,000 clones, over 80% of which are singletons. V gene TRBV27 combines with J gene TRBJ1-6, with 12 bases matching TRBD1. The sequenced sample consisted of peripheral blood. This clonotype was sampled from a woman aged 50 to 60 with acute or convalescent COVID-19. CDR3 in DNA: TGTGCCAGCAGTTTAATCGCCGGGACAGGGGGCTTGAATTCACCCCTCCACTTT. It codes for CASSLIAGTGGLNSPLHF.